Reported below is one TCR beta chain. The antigen it recognizes is unknown. No quality values exist for individual bases; no much larger clone is one base distant. The cohort was made up of under 800 healthy bone marrow donors. Cohort members were all nominally healthy when sampled, although unrecorded immune exposures were likely present. The donor tested CMV seronegative and was one of the 352 seronegative cohort members. Each donor provided a peripheral blood sample, and peripheral blood mononuclear cells were used for TCR beta sequencing. Genomic DNA extraction from the blood cell samples was performed with the Qiagen DNeasy Blood Extraction Kit. Libraries were constructed by the immunoSEQ multiplex PCR assay. For the multiplex PCR, a mixture combining 60 forward primers for TCR Vbeta segments and 13 reverse primers for TCR Jbeta segments was used. A multiplex PCR assay on genomic DNA amplified the CDR3 region of rearranged TCR beta genes. On the Illumina HiSeq System, the amplified TCR beta libraries were sequenced as 87-base-pair reads. As for the authors' bioinformatics: In a later analysis, 77 million or so unique TCR beta chains were counted across the roughly 610 repertoires, and roughly 11 million of these chains were shared by at least two donors. Raw reads were error-corrected and collapsed into unique sequences by a nearest-neighbor algorithm in which closely related sequences were merged to remove PCR and sequencing errors. V, D and J gene segments were assigned by aligning CDR3 sequences to IMGT reference sequences. Each retained sequence needed at least a six-nucleotide match to both a V gene segment and a J gene segment. A rearrangement counted as productive if the CDR3 had no stop codons and remained in frame with V and J, and every other rearrangement counted as non-productive. Following IMGT convention, CDR3 was defined as the stretch from the second conserved V-encoded cysteine to the conserved J-encoded phenylalanine. In an earlier analysis of 550 to 650 of the donors, sequences lacking an unambiguous match to a single V gene segment were excluded. An earlier analysis of approximately 590 of the donors classified V segments as functional when productive rearrangements were above 56.7% and as segregating when the standard deviation between donors was above 5%. To diagnose cytomegalovirus status from the catalog of TCR beta chain sequences, a statistical classification framework was built. V and J gene assignment, in a later analysis, came from comparing TCR nucleotide sequences with IMGT/GENE-DB human TR gene sequences. In a later analysis, CDR3 sequences and most-parsimonious VDJ recombination scenarios were assigned using the TCRdist pipeline. In a later analysis, each TCR beta chain was defined by its CDR3 amino acid sequence together with its V-gene family, and reads without a unique V-gene family were excluded. As a way to deal with suspected cross-contamination and a sequencing artifact, a later analysis dropped more than 500 nucleotide sequences that were highly shared and had low generation probability. A later analysis calculated a clonal expansion index for each public chain from normalized within-repertoire ranks of inferred template counts. A later analysis computed generation probabilities with a VDJ recombination model fitted to out-of-frame rearrangements, and checked the results against IGoR. In a later analysis, hypergeometric tests were used to score TCR-TCR, TCR-HLA and TCR-CMV co-occurrence, with a repertoire-size bias correction applied to TCR pairs. To estimate false discovery rates, a later analysis permuted the HLA or CMV assignments 20 times. In a later analysis, co-occurring TCRs were grouped using DBSCAN, with TCRdist sequence similarity added in when clustering inside HLA-allele-positive subsets. Repertoires with fewer than 30,000 or more than 120,000 public chains were left out of co-occurrence clustering, as were five repertoires with anomalous nucleotide sharing. TCRdb's version of the immuneACCESS table is confined to in-frame rearrangements and falls short of the full clone set. An unresolved V gene accounts for under half of the shortfall where checked; the remainder is of unknown origin. V and J calls and clone size follow that table, whereas D and trimming were derived from the DNA. Here the sample has about 150,000 clones; 70% to 85% occur a single time. Together, the top ten hold 2.1% of the sample.

This entry is derived from a study of cytomegalovirus exposure and HLA in healthy donors (dated by TCRdb to 2015 to 2018). At the level of the whole study: In an earlier analysis of under 600 of the donors, under 300 Gb of sequence data and approximately 100 million unique TCR beta sequences from roughly 180 million T cells were reported. The number of typed donors differed by locus: 629-630 for A, B, C, DRB1 and DQB1; 500 to 550 for DQA1; approximately 610 for DPA1; and some 430 for DPB1. A handful of DR-DQ haplotypes were handled as single units for association and clustering because linkage in the cohort was strong. To study patterns of TCR occurrence, a later analysis re-analyzed previously published TCR beta repertoires from just over 650 donors and added high-resolution HLA genotyping. An earlier analysis of some 600 of the donors applied high-throughput TCR beta sequencing to assess whether each TCR beta V gene segment acted as functional or pseudogenic. In addition to the first cohort of 666 subjects, a separate validation cohort of 100 to 150 different subjects was used. About 280 gigabases of sequencing data and approximately 84 million unique TCR sequences were included in an early release covering around 600 HLA-typed donors. Of the roughly 400 genotyped donors, 65% to 90% fell in the genetic ancestry cluster associated with self-reported Caucasian donors. Donor age, sex, ethnicity and CMV serostatus were compiled together with the repertoire data. Class I and class II HLA loci were covered by the typing at four-digit resolution. The study used immunosequencing to profile the T cell repertoires of under 700 subjects and linked those repertoires to cytomegalovirus serostatus. The later analysis used no new phenotypic data to find candidate immune exposures, relying instead on TCR beta sequences and their occurrence across donors. A later genetic analysis used genome-wide SNP genotypes for about 65% of the 666 donors, treating that subset as a discovery cohort. All discovery cohort repertoires had been generated using a single sequencing platform. Among under 450 genotyped donors of the cohort, an average of 235,054 unique TCR beta nucleotide sequences were sequenced per donor, 15% to 20% of them non-productive. The study combined high-throughput TCR immunosequencing, statistical association of individual TCRs with disease status, and machine learning to predict cytomegalovirus infection status. The study was designed to test whether signatures of past pathogen exposure could be identified by cataloging public T cell receptors.

Study-wide conclusions, independent of this receptor: In a later genetic analysis, fewer N-insertions in productive TCRs were reported among donors in an Asian-associated ancestry cluster than the approximately 670-donor mean. A cluster of highly shared sequence variants was judged likely to represent a technical artifact of the sequencing pipeline. While some public TCRs were present in many individuals, most TCR sequences turned up only very rarely across donors. It was suggested by the authors that the approach could potentially be generalized to other disease states and immunological phenotypes. In this cohort, only TCR beta chains were sequenced, and detectable features were limited by the absence of alpha or paired-chain data. A later analysis reported that several top co-occurrence clusters appeared linked to parvovirus B19, influenza, CMV and Epstein-Barr virus. A further reported finding was that TCR beta sequences accurately predicted the HLA-A and HLA-B alleles for most subjects in the first cohort. The classifier was reported to diagnose cytomegalovirus status with high specificity and sensitivity in both the original and validation cohorts. V-gene and J-gene trimming of TCR beta chains was associated with a missense DCLRE1C variant in a later genetic analysis, and the association was replicated in an independent cohort. Roughly uniform sequencing depth across donors was assumed in presence/absence analyses, although this assumption may not hold. In vitro tests confirmed that a few of the cytomegalovirus-associated TCR beta chains recognize cytomegalovirus antigens. Strong co-occurrence of HLA alleles, especially DR and DQ, made assigning TCR associations to individual alleles difficult. A later analysis found that TCR association rates varied across HLA loci, with DRB1 alleles showing the most associated TCRs and HLA-C alleles the fewest. The 87-base-pair reads could not distinguish some IMGT-functional V segments, including TRBV6-2 and TRBV6-3, so those segments were excluded. HLA typing was unavailable for some donors at each locus, so association tests used only the typed subset. Broadly in line with IMGT annotations, most TCR beta V segments showed up in productive rearrangements about 87% or about 30% of the time in an earlier analysis of 587 of the donors. In a later analysis, most CMV-associated TCR beta chains were found to appear HLA-restricted, with HLA associations seemingly driven largely by CMV exposure. The earlier analysis of almost 600 of the donors excluded approximately 17 rarely observed V segments, including chromosome 9 orphons, because counts were too low. In a later analysis, HLA-associated TCR beta chains showed more clonal expansion and lower generation probabilities than non-associated chains that were equally common. Correlated functional status among segregating V segments might reflect linkage disequilibrium, but an unknown experimental factor could not be ruled out. A later analysis associated approximately 17,000 TCR beta sequences with specific HLA alleles at a false discovery rate of 0.05. The study listed 170 or so TCR beta chains as associated with cytomegalovirus. CMV serostatus was the only immune exposure information available for the cohort.

Trimming accounts for 3 bases at V and 2 bases at J, while the number of junction bases matched to no gene is 7. Measured from the cysteine to the phenylalanine, the CDR3 is 16 residues long. CDR3 DNA is the only sequence kept; it has 48 bases, read in frame from the first base. As encoded in the germline V gene, CDR1 is MDHEN while CDR2 is SYDVKM. Sample: PBMCs. This clonotype was sampled from a man aged 25-45 years in good health and CMV-seronegative. This receptor chain uses TRBV28 and TRBJ2-7, with 10 central nucleotides matching TRBD2. The nucleotide sequence reads TGTGCCAGCAGTTTTGGGGTAGCGGGGGGACCCTACGAGCAGTACTTC. It encodes CASSFGVAGGPYEQYF.